This TCR beta chain was captured by sequencing in a study of CD8 T cells in Susac syndrome. Study-level information: At blood draw, Susac syndrome patients were therapy-naive, on corticosteroids, or on intravenous immunoglobulin alone. Whole-study results and caveats: In Susac patients, clonal expansion was not detected in CD4+ cells.

In regard to this clonotype: Antigen specificity is unknown.

RNA, at about 0.45 to 1 ug, was reverse transcribed with random hexamers. Amplification of TCR beta CDR3 used immunoSEQ multiplex PCR across 54 Vbeta and 13 Jbeta. TCRdb reanalysed the immunoSEQ multiplex PCR reads using MiXCR and keeps one entry per CDR3 protein. The sample includes under 150,000 distinct CDR3 sequences, 85% to 95% of them seen just once. The receptor comes from a human donor with Susac syndrome. The sequenced sample was CD4+ T cells from PBMCs.

The CDR3 loop is CSAGLAGARQETQYF. The CDR3 region has the DNA TGCAGTGCGGGACTAGCGGGGGCCCGACAAGAGACCCAGTACTTC. The chain carries TRBV20-1 and TRBJ2-5; 14 nucleotides line up with TRBD2. CDR3 size: 15 residues. The V gene end was trimmed by 6 bases and the J gene end by 2 bases; junction bases not matched to a gene: 5. Germline values: CDR1 DFQATT, CDR2 SNEGSKA (reference sequence).